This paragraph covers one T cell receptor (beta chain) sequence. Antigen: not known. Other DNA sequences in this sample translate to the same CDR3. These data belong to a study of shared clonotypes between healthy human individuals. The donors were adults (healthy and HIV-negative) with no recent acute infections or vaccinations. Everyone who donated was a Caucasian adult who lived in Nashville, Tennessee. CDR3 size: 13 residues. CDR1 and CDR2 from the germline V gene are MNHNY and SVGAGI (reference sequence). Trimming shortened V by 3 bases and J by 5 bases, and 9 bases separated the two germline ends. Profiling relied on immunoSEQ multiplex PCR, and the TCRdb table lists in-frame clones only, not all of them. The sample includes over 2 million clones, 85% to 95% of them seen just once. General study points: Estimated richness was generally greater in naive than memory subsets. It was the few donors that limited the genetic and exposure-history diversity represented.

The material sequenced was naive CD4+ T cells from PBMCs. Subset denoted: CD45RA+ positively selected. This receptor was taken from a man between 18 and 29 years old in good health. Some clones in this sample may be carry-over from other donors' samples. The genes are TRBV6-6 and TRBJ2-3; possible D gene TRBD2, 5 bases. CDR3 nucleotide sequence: TGTGCCAGCAGTTATTCGAGCGGAGATACGCAGTATTTT. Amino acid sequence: CASSYSSGDTQYF.